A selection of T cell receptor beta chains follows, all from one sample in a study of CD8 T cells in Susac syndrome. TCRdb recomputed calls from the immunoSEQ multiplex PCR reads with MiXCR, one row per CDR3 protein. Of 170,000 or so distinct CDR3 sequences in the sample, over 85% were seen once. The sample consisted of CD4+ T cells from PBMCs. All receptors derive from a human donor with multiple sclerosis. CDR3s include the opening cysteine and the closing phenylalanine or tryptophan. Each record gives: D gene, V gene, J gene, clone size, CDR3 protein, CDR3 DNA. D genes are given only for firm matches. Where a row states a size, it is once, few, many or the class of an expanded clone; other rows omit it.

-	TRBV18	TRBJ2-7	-	CASSPPGSLYEQYF	TGTGCCAGCTCACCCCCGGGATCCCTATACGAGCAGTACTTC
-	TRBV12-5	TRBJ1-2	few	CASGLRESYGYTF	TGTGCTAGTGGTTTGAGGGAATCTTATGGCTACACCTTC
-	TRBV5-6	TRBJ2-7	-	CASSREGAQYF	TGTGCCAGCAGCCGGGAGGGGGCGCAGTACTTC
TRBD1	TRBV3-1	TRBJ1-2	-	CASSRAGQLTPYGYTF	TGTGCCAGCAGCCGCGCGGGACAGCTCACACCCTATGGCTACACCTTC
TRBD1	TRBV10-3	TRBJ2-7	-	CAISRPGTGRAVRGEQYF	TGTGCCATCAGCCGTCCCGGGACAGGGAGAGCGGTACGAGGGGAGCAGTACTTC
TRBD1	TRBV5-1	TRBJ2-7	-	CASSLASRTGISYEQYF	TGCGCCAGCAGCTTGGCCTCCCGGACAGGTATCTCCTACGAGCAGTACTTC
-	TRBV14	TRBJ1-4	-	CASSQTTLSGTTTNEKLFF	TGTGCCAGCAGCCAGACAACCCTATCCGGGACAACAACTAATGAAAAACTGTTTTTT
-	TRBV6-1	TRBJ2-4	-	CASSEGKGYIQYF	TGTGCCAGCAGTGAGGGCAAAGGGTACATTCAGTACTTC
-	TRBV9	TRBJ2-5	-	CASSESPGTKTQYF	TGTGCCAGCAGCGAGTCTCCAGGGACGAAGACCCAGTACTTC
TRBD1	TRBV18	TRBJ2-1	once	CASSPYLGQGPYNEQFF	TGTGCCAGCTCACCTTACTTGGGACAGGGCCCCTACAATGAGCAGTTCTTC
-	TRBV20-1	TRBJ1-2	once	CSARGNDWGYTF	TGCAGTGCTAGGGGTAACGACTGGGGCTACACCTTC
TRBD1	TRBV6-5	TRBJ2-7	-	CASSYTGTGGRWQYF	TGTGCCAGCAGTTACACCGGGACAGGGGGTCGCTGGCAGTACTTC
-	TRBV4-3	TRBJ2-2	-	CASSQGGSYTGELFF	TGCGCCAGCAGCCAAGGCGGGTCCTACACCGGGGAGCTGTTTTTT